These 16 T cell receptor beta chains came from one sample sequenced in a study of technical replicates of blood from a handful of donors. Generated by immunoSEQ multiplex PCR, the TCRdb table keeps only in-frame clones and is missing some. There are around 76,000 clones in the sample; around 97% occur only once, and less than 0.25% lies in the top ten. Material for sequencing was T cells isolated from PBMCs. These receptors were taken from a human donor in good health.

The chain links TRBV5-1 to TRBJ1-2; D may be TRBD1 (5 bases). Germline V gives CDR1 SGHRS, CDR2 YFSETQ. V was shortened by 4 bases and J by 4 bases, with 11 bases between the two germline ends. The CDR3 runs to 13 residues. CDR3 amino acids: CASSQQEPYGYTF. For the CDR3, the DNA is TGCGCCAGCAGCCAACAGGAGCCCTATGGCTACACCTTC.

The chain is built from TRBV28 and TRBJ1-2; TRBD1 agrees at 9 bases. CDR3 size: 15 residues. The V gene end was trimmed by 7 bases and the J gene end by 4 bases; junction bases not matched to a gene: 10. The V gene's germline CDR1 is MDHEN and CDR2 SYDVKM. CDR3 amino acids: CASITPGQGPYGYTF. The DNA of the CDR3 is TGTGCCAGCATTACCCCGGGACAGGGTCCCTATGGCTACACCTTC.

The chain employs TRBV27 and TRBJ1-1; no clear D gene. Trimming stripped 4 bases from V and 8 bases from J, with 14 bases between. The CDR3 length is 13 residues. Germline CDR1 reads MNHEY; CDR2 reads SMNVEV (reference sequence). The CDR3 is CASSSRKFREAFF. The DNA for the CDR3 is TGTGCCAGCAGTTCCCGAAAATTCCGGGAAGCTTTCTTT.

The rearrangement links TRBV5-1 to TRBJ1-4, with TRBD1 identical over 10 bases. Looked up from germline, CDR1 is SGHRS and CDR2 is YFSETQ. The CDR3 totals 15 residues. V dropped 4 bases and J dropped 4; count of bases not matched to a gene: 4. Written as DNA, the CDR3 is TGCGCCAGCAGCCGAGGGACAGGGGATAATGAAAAACTGTTTTTT. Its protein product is CASSRGTGDNEKLFF.

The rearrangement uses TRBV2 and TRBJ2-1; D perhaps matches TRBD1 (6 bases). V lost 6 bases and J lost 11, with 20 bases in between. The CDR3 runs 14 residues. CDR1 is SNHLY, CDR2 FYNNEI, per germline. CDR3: CASSDRDRGQKQFF. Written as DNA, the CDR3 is TGTGCCAGCAGCGACCGGGACCGGGGACAAAAGCAGTTCTTC.

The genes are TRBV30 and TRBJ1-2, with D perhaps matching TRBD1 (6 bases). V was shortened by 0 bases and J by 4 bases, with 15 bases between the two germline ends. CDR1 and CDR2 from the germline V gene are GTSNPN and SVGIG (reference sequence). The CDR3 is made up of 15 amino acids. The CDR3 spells CAWSVNRQEIYGYTF. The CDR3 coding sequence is TGTGCCTGGAGTGTAAACCGACAGGAGATCTATGGCTACACCTTC. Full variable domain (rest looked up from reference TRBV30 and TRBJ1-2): SQTIHQWPATLVQPVGSPLSLECTVEGTSNPNLYWYRQAAGRGLQLLFYSVGIGQISSEVPQNLSASRPQDRQFILSSKKLLLSDSGFYLCAWSVNRQEIYGYTFGSGTRLTVV.

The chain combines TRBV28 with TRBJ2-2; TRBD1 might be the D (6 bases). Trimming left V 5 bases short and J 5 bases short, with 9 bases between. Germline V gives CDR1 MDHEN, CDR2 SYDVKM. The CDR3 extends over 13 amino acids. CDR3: CASSLRGTGELFF. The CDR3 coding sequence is TGTGCCAGCAGTCTCAGGGGAACCGGGGAGCTGTTTTTT.

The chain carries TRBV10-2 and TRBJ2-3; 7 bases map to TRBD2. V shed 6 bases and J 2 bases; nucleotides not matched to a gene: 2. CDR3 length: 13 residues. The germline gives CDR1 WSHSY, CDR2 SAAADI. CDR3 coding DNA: TGCGCCAGCAGAGCGGGGACCACAGATACGCAGTATTTT. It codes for CASRAGTTDTQYF.

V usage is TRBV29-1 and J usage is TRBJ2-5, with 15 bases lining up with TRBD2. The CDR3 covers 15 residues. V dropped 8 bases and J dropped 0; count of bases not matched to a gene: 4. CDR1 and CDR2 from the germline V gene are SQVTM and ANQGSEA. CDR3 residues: CSPGLAGGNQETQYF. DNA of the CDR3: TGCAGCCCGGGACTAGCGGGAGGCAACCAAGAGACCCAGTACTTC.

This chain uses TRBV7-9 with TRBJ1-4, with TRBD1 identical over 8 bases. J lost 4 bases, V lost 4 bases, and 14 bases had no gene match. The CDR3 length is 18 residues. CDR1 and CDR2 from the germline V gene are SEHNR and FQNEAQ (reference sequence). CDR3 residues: CASSSTGDLKWVNEKLFF. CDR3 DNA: TGTGCCAGCAGCTCGACAGGGGATTTAAAGTGGGTTAATGAAAAACTGTTTTTT.

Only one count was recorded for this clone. CDR3 DNA: TGTGCCAGCAGCCCCCCTCTCCGTCCGAACACCGGGGAGCTGTTTTTT. Residues: CASSPPLRPNTGELFF. The rearrangement links TRBV13 to TRBJ2-2; no clear D. The CDR3 consists of 16 residues. In germline, CDR1 is PRHDT, CDR2 FYEKMQ (reference sequence). Between the trimmed V and J ends, which lost 5 bases and 0 bases, there was a span of 13 bases.

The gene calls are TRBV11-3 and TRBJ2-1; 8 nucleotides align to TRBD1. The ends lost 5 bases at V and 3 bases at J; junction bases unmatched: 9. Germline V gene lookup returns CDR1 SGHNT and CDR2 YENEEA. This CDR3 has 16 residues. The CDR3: CASSPVTGVGYNEQFF. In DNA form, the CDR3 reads TGTGCCAGCAGCCCTGTGACAGGGGTTGGCTACAATGAGCAGTTCTTC.

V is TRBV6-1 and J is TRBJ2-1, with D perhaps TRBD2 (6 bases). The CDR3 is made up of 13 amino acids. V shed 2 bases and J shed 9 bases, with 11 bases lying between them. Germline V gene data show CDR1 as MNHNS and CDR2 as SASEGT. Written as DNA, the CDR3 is TGTGCCAGCAGTGAAATGGGGGGTGGTGAGCAGTTCTTC. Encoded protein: CASSEMGGGEQFF.

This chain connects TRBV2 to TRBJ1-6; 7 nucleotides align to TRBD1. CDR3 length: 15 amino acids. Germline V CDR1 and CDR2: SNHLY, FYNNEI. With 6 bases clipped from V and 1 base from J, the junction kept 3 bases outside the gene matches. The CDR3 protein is CASSRGSSYNSPLHF. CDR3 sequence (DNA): TGTGCCAGCAGCAGGGGGAGTTCCTATAATTCACCCCTCCACTTT.

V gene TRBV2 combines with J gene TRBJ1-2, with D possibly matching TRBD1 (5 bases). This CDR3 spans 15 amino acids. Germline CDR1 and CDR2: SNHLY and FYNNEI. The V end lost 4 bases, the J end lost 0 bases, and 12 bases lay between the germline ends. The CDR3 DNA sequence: TGTGCCAGCAGTGTCGACAGTAGAGCTAACTATGGCTACACCTTC. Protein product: CASSVDSRANYGYTF.

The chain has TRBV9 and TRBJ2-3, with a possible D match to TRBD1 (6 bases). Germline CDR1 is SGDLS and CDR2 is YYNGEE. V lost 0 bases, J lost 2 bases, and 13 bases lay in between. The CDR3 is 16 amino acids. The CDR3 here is CASSVVGRGTTDTQYF. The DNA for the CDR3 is TGTGCCAGCAGCGTAGTTGGCAGGGGTACCACAGATACGCAGTATTTT.